The present TCR beta chain was sequenced within a study of T-cell memory formation after mild COVID-19 (dated by TCRdb to the early 2020s). In terms of the full investigation: TCR sequence clusters from the two donors were largely donor specific. T-cell clones expanding and contracting after mild COVID-19 in a couple of donors were tracked by longitudinal TCRalpha and TCRbeta repertoire sequencing. Two young, previously healthy adult volunteers, one female and one male, were included in the cohort. Broad study findings and their caveats: Only a couple of mild cases were covered in the study, and larger cohorts including severe cases with pre-infection samples were considered necessary. The second-wave clones that peaked on day 37 were not confirmed to be SARS-CoV-2 specific. Some responding clones were found in pre-infection memory, which suggests that pre-existing cross-reactive memory T cells took part in the SARS-CoV-2 response. Contracting CD4+ clones appeared mostly in the CM and EM memory subsets, whereas CD8+ clones were enriched in EMRA. Balanced CD4/CD8 phenotypes were observed for clones contracting from day 15 to 85, whereas a bias towards CD4+ was observed for a second wave of clones expanding from day 15 to 37.

TCRdb shows the sequencer as Illumina NovaSeq 6000. TCRalpha and TCRbeta cDNA libraries were constructed by 5'RACE with constant-segment primers, with sample barcodes and unique molecular identifiers being introduced. RNA was extracted from every sample with Trizol reagent. Libraries were amplified in two PCR steps, with a second sample barcode and Illumina TruSeq adapters added in the second step. Sequencing of the libraries was done on an Illumina NovaSeq, producing 2 x 150 bp paired-end reads. As for the original processing: With migec v1.2.7, reads were demultiplexed and then collapsed into UMI-guided consensus sequences. Using mixcr v2.1.11, UMI consensuses were aligned to TRA and TRB V and J templates and then assembled into clonotypes. Clonotypes were classified as expanded or contracted when called significant by both edgeR and NoisET, with noise models trained on biological replicates. For edgeR calls, a false discovery rate-adjusted p below 0.01 and a log2 fold-change threshold of 1 were applied. As an exploratory analysis of dynamics, max-normalized trajectories of the 1000 most abundant clonotypes were examined with PCA combined with hierarchical clustering. The CD4 or CD8 phenotype of responding clones was assigned using the separately sequenced CD4+ and CD8+ repertoires. TCRdb applied fastp at Q25 and MiXCR to the public reads, then kept only in-frame beta chains. For every CDR3 protein sequence, its rows merge into one entry that carries the most common genes and DNA. TCRdb, not the original authors, processed these V and J calls. The sample table holds approximately 180,000 distinct CDR3 sequences, of which 16% were seen once. 2% to 2.5% of the sample lies in the top ten.

Ficoll-Paque density gradient centrifugation was the method used to isolate PBMCs. Unmatched junction bases come to 10, with V trimmed by 2 bases and J by 3 bases. CDR1 SGHVS and CDR2 FNYEAQ were looked up in the germline V gene. The CDR3 measures 18 amino acids from cysteine to phenylalanine. Only the CDR3 part of the read is kept: 54 bases, read in frame from the first base. A few counts support this clonotype. Its antigen remains unidentified. No base qualities exist here, and no much larger clone lies one base off it. The sequence was obtained from an adult woman who had mild COVID-19 (a few samples of this study predate the infection). The sample titles of this study are shuffled in the database, so cell type and time point are left out; the donor was told from shared clones. The chain employs TRBV7-6 and TRBJ2-3; 11 middle bases align to TRBD2. The sequenced sample was PBMCs or a T cell subset sorted from them (not recorded which). The nucleotide sequence reads as follows: TGTGCCAGCAGCTTACCCCGAAGTCTAGCGGGAGGAACAGATACGCAGTATTTT. Translated, this gives CASSLPRSLAGGTDTQYF.